This section outlines one T cell receptor beta chain sequence together with its context. The antigen is undetermined. The time point denotes: blood 2 weeks post-SBRT. Treatment reported: 15 Gy SBRT to primary tumor, nephrectomy 4 weeks later. The patient's renal cell carcinoma had clear cell pathology. This specimen belongs to a study of radiation and T cells in renal cell carcinoma. Overall study context: Nephrectomy followed 15 Gy stereotactic body radiation by 4 weeks.

V was clipped by 4 bases and J by 12 bases; unmatched bases: 8. The germline gives CDR1 SGHVS, CDR2 FQNEAQ. This CDR3 comprises 13 residues. Assay used: immunoSEQ multiplex PCR; TCRdb lists only in-frame clones, some missing. The sample gives roughly 130,000 clones, roughly 91% of which show up once; about 5.6% is in the top ten. Findings and caveats of the study: Without pretreatment biopsies, baseline tumor clonotype presence was undetermined. From baseline, blood top tumor clonotypes peaked at 2 weeks post-radiation.

The receptor was derived from a woman between 65 and 79 years old with renal cell carcinoma. The sample here was blood, taken from a patient whose treatment included radiotherapy and nephrectomy. The chain links TRBV7-8 to TRBJ2-7; 11 bases map to TRBD1. CDR3 residues: CASSSGQGGPRYF. The CDR3, as DNA: TGTGCCAGCAGCTCGGGACAGGGGGGACCGCGGTACTTC.